The 4 T cell receptor beta chains presented below share a single source sample, sequenced in a study of cytomegalovirus exposure and HLA in healthy donors. The primer mix had 60 Vbeta and 13 Jbeta primers. This table comes from immunoSEQ multiplex PCR, and its TCRdb copy is limited to in-frame clones, with some not included. This sample's table reports tens of thousands of clones. The sample consisted of PBMCs. Receptors originate from a female donor in good health and CMV-seropositive.

The V and J genes are TRBV19 and TRBJ2-6, with a possible D match to TRBD1 (6 bases). V was cut by 5 bases and J by 3 bases, with 14 bases left in between. This CDR3 has 16 amino acids. Per germline, CDR1 LNHDA and CDR2 SQIVND (reference sequence). CDR3 protein: CASSATGRGGANVLTF. The CDR3 nucleotides read TGTGCCAGTAGTGCTACAGGGCGAGGTGGGGCCAACGTCCTGACTTTC.

The chain uses TRBV18 and TRBJ2-7; TRBD1 might be the D (6 bases). This CDR3 contains 16 residues. V was trimmed by 1 base and J by 6 bases, leaving 19 bases between them. Germline V gene lookup returns CDR1 KGHSH and CDR2 LQKENI. The CDR3 region has the DNA TGTGCCAGCTCACCACTAGCCAGGGGCCCTGATGTCGAGCAGTACTTC. Protein: CASSPLARGPDVEQYF.

This chain connects TRBV28 to TRBJ2-1, with 14 positions matching TRBD2. V lost 7 bases to trimming and J lost 1 base; unmatched junction nucleotides: 18. The CDR3 loop spans 21 amino acids. Germline CDR1 is MDHEN and CDR2 is SYDVKM. The CDR3 DNA reads TGTGCCAGCACACCCCACCACTTGGGGACTAGCGGGAGATGGTCCTACAATGAGCAGTTCTTC. This codes for CASTPHHLGTSGRWSYNEQFF.

V is TRBV18 and J is TRBJ1-5, with D hard to call. The CDR3 sequence is 13 residues long. Per the germline V gene, CDR1 is KGHSH and CDR2 is LQKENI. V gave up 6 bases and J gave up 5 bases, with 11 bases separating them. The CDR3 is CASSQDTYQPQHF. CDR3 DNA sequence: TGTGCCAGCTCCCAAGACACTTATCAGCCCCAGCATTTT.